The TCR beta chain described here comes from a study of cytomegalovirus exposure and HLA in healthy donors. General study results and limits: A few chains linked to CMV were shown in vitro to be specific for CMV antigens.

Sequencing was performed with immunoSEQ multiplex PCR; in TCRdb, only in-frame clones are kept and a portion is missing. The table has 140,000 to 150,000 clones, about 91% seen once. Details on this clone: Antigen unknown.

This CDR3 is built from 14 residues. The germline CDR1 and CDR2 sequences are KGHSH and LQKENI. Trimming took off 3 bases at V and 5 bases at J, with 14 bases between the two ends. This TCR was sampled from a man between 18 and 29 years old in good health and CMV-seropositive. The rearrangement uses TRBV18 and TRBJ2-7; tentative D call: TRBD1 (5 bases). Sequenced sample: PBMCs. DNA of the CDR3: TGTGCCAGCTCACCTACTCGACAGATCCACGAGCAGTACTTC. Residues: CASSPTRQIHEQYF.